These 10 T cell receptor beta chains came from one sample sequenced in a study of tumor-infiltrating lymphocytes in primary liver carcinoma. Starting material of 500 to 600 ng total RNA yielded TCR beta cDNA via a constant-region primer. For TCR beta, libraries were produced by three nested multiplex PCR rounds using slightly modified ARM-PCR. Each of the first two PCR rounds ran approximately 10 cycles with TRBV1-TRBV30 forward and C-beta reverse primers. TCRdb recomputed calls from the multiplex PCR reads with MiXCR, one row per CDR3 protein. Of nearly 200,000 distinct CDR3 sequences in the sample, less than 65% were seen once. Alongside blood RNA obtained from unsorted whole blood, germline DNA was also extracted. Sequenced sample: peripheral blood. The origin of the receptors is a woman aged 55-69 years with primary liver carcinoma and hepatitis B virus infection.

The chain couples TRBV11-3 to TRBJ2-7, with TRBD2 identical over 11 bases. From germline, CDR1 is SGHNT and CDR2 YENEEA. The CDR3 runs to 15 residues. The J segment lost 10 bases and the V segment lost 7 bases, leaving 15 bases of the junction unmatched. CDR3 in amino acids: CASNLGTSGRREQYF. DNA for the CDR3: TGTGCCAGCAACTTGGGGACTAGCGGTCGTCGGGAACAGTACTTC.

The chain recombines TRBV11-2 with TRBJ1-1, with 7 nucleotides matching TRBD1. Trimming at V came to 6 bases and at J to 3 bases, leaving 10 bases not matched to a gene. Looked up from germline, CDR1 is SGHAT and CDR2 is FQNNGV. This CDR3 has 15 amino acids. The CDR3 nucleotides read TGTGCCAGCAGTCCTGGGGGACAGCGTTACACTGAAGCTTTCTTT. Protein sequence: CASSPGGQRYTEAFF. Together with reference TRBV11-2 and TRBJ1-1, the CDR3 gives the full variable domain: EAGVAQSPRYKIIEKRQSVAFWCNPISGHATLYWYQQILGQGPKLLIQFQNNGVVDDSQLPKDRFSAERLKGVDSTLKIQPAKLEDSAVYLCASSPGGQRYTEAFFGQGTRLTVV.

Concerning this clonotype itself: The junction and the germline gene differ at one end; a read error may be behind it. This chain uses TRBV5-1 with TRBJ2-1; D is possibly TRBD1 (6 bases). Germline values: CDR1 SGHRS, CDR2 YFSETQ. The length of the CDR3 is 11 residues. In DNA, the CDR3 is TGCGCCGGCAGCAGGGGCGTGGAGCAGTTCTTC. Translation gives CAGSRGVEQFF.

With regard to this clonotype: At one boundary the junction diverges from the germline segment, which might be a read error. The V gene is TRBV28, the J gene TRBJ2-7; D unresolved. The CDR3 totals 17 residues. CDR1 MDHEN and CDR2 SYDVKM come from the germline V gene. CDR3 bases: TGTGCCAGTAGTTTAAAGGGTCAGGACGCCTTCTCCTACGAGCAGTACTTC. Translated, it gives CASSLKGQDAFSYEQYF.

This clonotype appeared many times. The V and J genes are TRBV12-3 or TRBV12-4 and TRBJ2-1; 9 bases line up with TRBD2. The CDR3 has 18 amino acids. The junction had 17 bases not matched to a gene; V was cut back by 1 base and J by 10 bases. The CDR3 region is CASSLGRVVAGVPKEQFF. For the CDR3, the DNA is TGTGCCAGCAGTTTAGGACGGGTGGTAGCGGGGGTCCCAAAGGAGCAGTTCTTC.

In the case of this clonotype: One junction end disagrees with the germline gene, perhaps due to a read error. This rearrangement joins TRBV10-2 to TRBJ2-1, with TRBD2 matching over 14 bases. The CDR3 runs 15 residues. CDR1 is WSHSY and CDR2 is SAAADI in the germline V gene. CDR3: CASTSTSGRVNGQFF. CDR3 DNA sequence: TGCGCCAGCACCTCGACTAGCGGGAGGGTGAATGGGCAGTTCTTC.

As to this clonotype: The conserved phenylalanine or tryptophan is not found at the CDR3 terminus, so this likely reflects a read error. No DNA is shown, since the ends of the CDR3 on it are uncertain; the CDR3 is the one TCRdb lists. CDR3 amino acids: CASNPFPGGSGNTIYL. The chain joins TRBV12-3 or TRBV12-4 to TRBJ1-3; the D call TRBD1 from the table was never checked on the DNA. The CDR3 is 16 residues long, ends included.

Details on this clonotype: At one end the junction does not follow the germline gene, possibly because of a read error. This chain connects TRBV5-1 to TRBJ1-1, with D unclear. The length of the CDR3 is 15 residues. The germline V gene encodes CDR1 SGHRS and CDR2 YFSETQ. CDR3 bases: TGCGCCAGCAGCTTCGCCAGGACCTCGAACACTGAAACTTTCTTT. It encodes CASSFARTSNTETFF. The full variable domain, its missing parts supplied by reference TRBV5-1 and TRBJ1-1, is KAGVTQTPRYLIKTRGQQVTLSCSPISGHRSVSWYQQTPGQGLQFLFEYFSETQRNKGNFPGRFSGRQFSNSRSEMNVSTLELGDSALYLCASSFARTSNTETFFGQGTRLTVV.

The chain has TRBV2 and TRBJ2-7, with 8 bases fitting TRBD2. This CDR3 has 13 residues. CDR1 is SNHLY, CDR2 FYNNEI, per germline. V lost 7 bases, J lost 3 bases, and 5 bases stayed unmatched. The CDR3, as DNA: TGTGCCAGCACCGGGGGACTAGGCTACGAGCAGTACTTC. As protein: CASTGGLGYEQYF.

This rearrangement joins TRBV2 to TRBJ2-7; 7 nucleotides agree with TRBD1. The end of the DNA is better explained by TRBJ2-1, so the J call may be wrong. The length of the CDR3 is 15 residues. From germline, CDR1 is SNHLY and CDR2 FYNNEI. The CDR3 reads CASSEVWTGSYVQFF. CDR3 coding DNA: TGTGCCAGCAGTGAAGTTTGGACAGGCTCCTACGTGCAGTTCTTC.